Given below is one TCR beta chain in context. Its cognate antigen is unknown. This entry comes from a study of shared clonotypes between healthy human individuals. For the study at large: CD4 naive cells filled three plates per donor, CD4 memory three, CD8 naive two and CD8 memory one. Regarding the study as a whole: Naive CD4 clonotype sharing across four donors was about 5%. Genetic and exposure-history diversity was limited by the few donors.

V was clipped by 10 bases and J by 5 bases, with 14 bases between them. CDR3 length: 12 amino acids. Per germline, CDR1 ENHRY and CDR2 SYGVKD. Replicate PCRs run on sorted subsets employed approximately 180 ng DNA, 25,000 to 35,000 T cell genomes. The data were produced by immunoSEQ multiplex PCR, yet TCRdb's version contains in-frame clones alone and is incomplete. The data show around 620,000 clones, roughly 96% seen once. Naive-designated CD8 cells lacked CD45RO, were positively enriched for CCR7, and omitted terminally differentiated effector memory CD45RA+ cells. The chain is built from TRBV10-3 and TRBJ2-5; D may correspond to TRBD1 or TRBD2 (6 bases each). The source of this sequence is a woman in her 30s in good health. The sample taken for sequencing was naive CD8+ T cells sorted from blood. DNA of the CDR3: TGTGCCACGGGGGCGGGAAATGAGACCCAGTACTTC. The encoded protein is CATGAGNETQYF.